One and the same sample provided the 30 T cell receptor beta chains below, sequenced in a study of regulatory T cells in long-lasting Graves disease (dated by TCRdb to the early 2020s). Library method: multiplex PCR. Sequencing relied on an Illumina HiSeq 4000. iRepertoire HTBI primers and Arm-PCR amplification of CDR3 regions were used to construct TCR beta libraries. The raw public reads went through TCRdb reprocessing: fastp at Q25, MiXCR clone calling, in-frame beta chains kept. Each record represents a unique CDR3 protein, reported with the most common genes and DNA among its rows. The sample table holds fewer than 550,000 distinct CDR3 sequences, of which around 17% were seen once. The ten largest make up under 30% of the sample. In the paper's terms, the time point label means: newly diagnosed GD, antithyroid drugs for less than 3 months. For both TCR sequencing and RNA sequencing, RNA was extracted from PBMCs using TRIzol.

This sample was also put to use in a study of T cells in Graves' hyperthyroidism and ophthalmopathy.

The sequencing used peripheral blood mononuclear cells (PBMCs), collected at new diagnosis, from a patient treated with antithyroid drugs. The receptors here all came from a woman under 30 with Graves disease. Donor details come from another sample of the same person, matched by shared clones.

This clonotype was picked up a small number of times. The chain recombines TRBV9 with TRBJ2-3; D might be TRBD1 (5 bases). From germline, CDR1 is SGDLS and CDR2 YYNGEE. CDR3 length: 14 residues. The ends were cut back, 1 base at V and 4 bases at J, with 10 bases in the middle. In DNA, the CDR3 is TGTGCCAGCAGCGTAAGAGAAGGGGCAGATACGCAGTATTTT. It is translated as CASSVREGADTQYF. Full variable domain (outside the CDR3, taken from reference TRBV9 and TRBJ2-3): DSGVTQTPKHLITATGQRVTLRCSPRSGDLSVYWYQQSLDQGLQFLIQYYNGEERAKGNILERFSAQQFPDLHSELNLSSLELGDSALYFCASSVREGADTQYFGPGTRLTVL.

About this clonotype: One end of the junction varies from germline; a read error may be responsible. V and J are TRBV7-8 and TRBJ2-7; TRBD2 matches at 7 bases. This CDR3 is 12 amino acids long. The germline V gene encodes CDR1 SGHVS and CDR2 FQNEAQ. CDR3 residues: CASSLGDYEQHF. CDR3 nucleotides: TGTGCCAGCAGCTTAGGGGACTACGAGCAGCACTTC. The whole variable domain, remainder taken from reference TRBV7-8 and TRBJ2-7, is GAGVSQSPRYKVAKRGQDVALRCDPISGHVSLFWYQQALGQGPEFLTYFQNEAQLDKSGLPSDRFFAERPEGSVSTLKIQRTQQEDSAVYLCASSLGDYEQHFGPGTRLTVT.

This clonotype was counted between two and nine times. The rearrangement uses TRBV5-1 and TRBJ2-2, with no clear D. Trimming left V 4 bases short and J 1 base short, with 11 bases between. The CDR3 runs 15 residues. Per germline, CDR1 SGHRS and CDR2 YFSETQ. CDR3 DNA: TGCGCCAGCAGCCTCCTTAGGGAGAACACCGGGGAGCTGTTTTTT. It translates to CASSLLRENTGELFF. The whole variable domain, filled in from reference TRBV5-1 and TRBJ2-2, reads KAGVTQTPRYLIKTRGQQVTLSCSPISGHRSVSWYQQTPGQGLQFLFEYFSETQRNKGNFPGRFSGRQFSNSRSEMNVSTLELGDSALYLCASSLLRENTGELFFGEGSRLTVL.

This clonotype was seen repeatedly, ten times or more. The J gene is TRBJ2-1, the V gene TRBV2; either TRBD1 or TRBD2 may supply D (6 bases each). CDR3 length: 13 residues. Germline V gene lookup returns CDR1 SNHLY and CDR2 FYNNEI. Trimming took 8 bases from V and 3 from J, leaving 11 bases between them. The DNA of the CDR3 is TGTGCCAGCGACGGGGGCGACTACAATGAGCAGTTCTTC. It is translated as CASDGGDYNEQFF.

The chain uses TRBV28 and TRBJ2-1, with a possible D match to TRBD1 (6 bases). Germline V gives CDR1 MDHEN, CDR2 SYDVKM. V was shortened by 1 base and J by 4 bases, with 11 bases between the two germline ends. CDR3 size: 15 residues. CDR3 sequence reads: CASSLFGDNYNEQFF. The CDR3 coding sequence is TGTGCCAGCAGTTTATTTGGGGACAATTACAATGAGCAGTTCTTC.

This clonotype was seen ten or more times. The V call is TRBV24-1, the J call TRBJ2-1; 10 nucleotides agree with TRBD1. V shed 11 bases, J shed 3 bases, and the junction held 6 bases outside the gene matches. CDR3 length: 14 amino acids. Germline values: CDR1 KGHDR, CDR2 SFDVKD. The CDR3: CAIQGTGDYNEQFF. CDR3 DNA: TGTGCCATCCAAGGGACAGGGGACTACAATGAGCAGTTCTTC.

In this sample, this clonotype turned up many times. This chain joins TRBV3-1 and TRBJ2-7; D gene unclear. CDR3 length equals 15 residues. Germline CDR1 is LGHDT and CDR2 is YNNKEL (reference sequence). Trimming stripped 2 bases from V and 0 bases from J, with 11 bases between. In nucleotides, the CDR3 is TGTGCCAGCAGCCAAAGGTCTTTTAGCTCCTACGAGCAGTACTTC. Translating it yields CASSQRSFSSYEQYF.

Ten or more counts support this clonotype. The CDR3 protein is CASNQQGSNEKLFF. The CDR3 DNA sequence: TGTGCCAGCAATCAACAAGGGTCAAATGAAAAACTGTTTTTT. J is TRBJ1-4 and V is TRBV2; no clear D. The CDR3 consists of 14 residues. V lost 7 bases and J lost 5, with 14 bases in between. The germline V gene encodes CDR1 SNHLY and CDR2 FYNNEI.

In the case of this clonotype: A read error may be the cause here, since a much bigger clone is one base away. Without the conserved terminal phenylalanine or tryptophan, this CDR3 likely stems from a read error. The rearrangement joins TRBV11-3 to TRBJ2-1; tentatively, D is TRBD1 or TRBD2 (5 bases each). The CDR3 consists of 14 residues. V shed 3 bases and J shed 6 bases, with 12 bases lying between them. Germline V gene lookup returns CDR1 SGHNT and CDR2 YENEEA. The CDR3 nucleotides read TGTGCCAGCAGCTTGGGACCCCCGGGCAATGAGCAGTTCCTC. Translating it yields CASSLGPPGNEQFL.

This clonotype was counted at least ten times. The chain couples TRBV5-1 to TRBJ2-7; 9 bases fit TRBD2. The CDR3 covers 17 residues. Germline loops: CDR1 SGHRS, CDR2 YFSETQ. The ends lost 4 bases at V and 2 bases at J; junction bases unmatched: 13. The DNA for the CDR3 is TGCGCCAGCAGCCAGACCCCGGCGGGAGGGGGGACCTACGAGCAGTACTTC. This sequence encodes CASSQTPAGGGTYEQYF.

The CDR3: CASSVTSGREYEQFF. In DNA, the CDR3 is TGTGCCAGCAGCGTCACTAGCGGGAGGGAGTATGAGCAGTTCTTC. V is TRBV7-3 and J is TRBJ2-1; 13 positions match TRBD2. The germline V gene has CDR1 SGHTA and CDR2 FQGTGA. With V trimmed by 5 bases and J by 8 bases, 6 bases remained unmatched. This CDR3 has 15 amino acids.

Concerning this clonotype itself: The junction differs from germline at one of its ends, possibly a read error. J is TRBJ2-2 and V is TRBV5-1; 10 nucleotides agree with TRBD2. Germline-derived CDR1 and CDR2 are SGHRS and YFSETQ. The CDR3 extends over 15 amino acids. The CDR3 coding sequence is TGCGCCAGCACCTTGACTAGCGGGTACACCGGGGAGCTGTTTTTT. Protein sequence: CASTLTSGYTGELFF.

Only one count was recorded for this clonotype. CDR3 in amino acids: CASTRGQINEQFF. In DNA form, the CDR3 reads TGTGCCAGCACAAGGGGACAGATAAATGAGCAGTTCTTC. The chain links TRBV6-1 to TRBJ2-1; 7 positions agree with TRBD1. The V segment lost 7 bases and the J segment 7 bases; nucleotides outside the gene matches: 7. The CDR3 consists of 13 residues. Germline lookup yields CDR1 MNHNS and CDR2 SASEGT.

This chain uses TRBV7-2 with TRBJ1-5; possibly TRBD1 for D (6 bases). V was trimmed by 1 base and J by 9 bases, leaving 22 bases between them. CDR1 and CDR2 from the germline V gene are SGHTA and FQGNSA. This CDR3 spans 17 amino acids. CDR3 protein: CASSLVGGQGPSRPQHF. CDR3 nucleotides: TGTGCCAGCAGCTTAGTAGGGGGTCAGGGGCCATCTCGGCCCCAGCATTTT.

This chain connects TRBV29-1 to TRBJ2-1; 10 nucleotides match TRBD2. The J call may be incorrect, as the DNA end agrees better with TRBJ2-3. The CDR3 totals 16 residues. The germline V gene encodes CDR1 SQVTM and CDR2 ANQGSEA. CDR3 sequence: CSVEDLLAGRYSAQYF. The CDR3 nucleotides are TGCAGCGTTGAAGACCTACTAGCGGGACGCTACTCTGCGCAGTATTTT.

This clonotype turned up a few times. The rearrangement joins TRBV7-2 to TRBJ1-1; 10 bases map to TRBD1. From germline, CDR1 is SGHTA and CDR2 FQGNSA. This CDR3 comprises 16 residues. V dropped 7 bases and J dropped 4; count of bases not matched to a gene: 12. CDR3 region: CASTHGTGAPGTEAFF. CDR3 sequence (DNA): TGTGCCAGCACCCACGGGACAGGGGCTCCGGGCACTGAAGCTTTCTTT.

This clonotype was observed many times. The chain carries TRBV5-1 and TRBJ1-1; 11 bases line up with TRBD1. The ends lost 1 base at V and 3 bases at J; junction bases unmatched: 17. Looked up from germline, CDR1 is SGHRS and CDR2 is YFSETQ. The CDR3 has 20 amino acids. The DNA of the CDR3 is TGCGCCAGCAGCTTGCCCGACAACTCGGGACAGGGGGGATTGTACACTGAAGCTTTCTTT. As protein: CASSLPDNSGQGGLYTEAFF.

This clonotype was seen ten or more times. The chain carries TRBV6-5 and TRBJ2-7; no firm D call. The V end was cut by 0 bases, the J end by 7 bases, with 10 bases between. The CDR3 runs to 13 residues. From germline, CDR1 is MNHEY and CDR2 SVGAGI. CDR3 sequence: CASSYSSRMEQYF. The DNA of the CDR3 is TGTGCCAGCAGTTACTCGAGTAGAATGGAGCAGTACTTC.

V and J are TRBV5-4 and TRBJ2-3; D is perhaps TRBD2 (6 bases). Germline CDR1 reads SGHNT; CDR2 reads YYREEE (reference sequence). Trimming shortened V by 4 bases and J by 0 bases, and 15 bases separated the two germline ends. CDR3 length equals 16 residues. The CDR3 loop reads CASSPTAGLSTDTQYF. As DNA, the CDR3 is TGTGCCAGCAGCCCCACTGCGGGACTTAGCACAGATACGCAGTATTTT.

Points on this clonotype: Because the CDR3's place on the DNA is in doubt, the DNA is left out and the CDR3 is given as listed by TCRdb. This chain uses TRBV12-3 or TRBV12-4 with TRBJ2-1; the tabulated D call, TRBD1, remains unverified against the DNA. The CDR3 is 15 amino acids in total, end residues counted. CDR3: CASSFGQGITNERFF.

CDR3 in DNA: TGTGCCAGCAGGGACAAGACAGGTGGCACCTACGAGCAGTACTTC. Protein: CASRDKTGGTYEQYF. This sequence joins TRBV12-3 or TRBV12-4 and TRBJ2-7; tentative D call: TRBD1 (6 bases). V lost 6 bases to trimming and J lost 2 bases, with 17 bases between them. CDR3 length equals 15 residues.

The CDR3 coding sequence is TGTGCCAGCAGCCAAGCGGGTACTTCCTACGAGCAGTACTTC. Protein sequence: CASSQAGTSYEQYF. The chain employs TRBV3-1 and TRBJ2-7; no reliable D call. V was shortened by 1 base and J by 1 base, with 8 bases between the two germline ends. The CDR3 contains 14 residues. CDR1 is LGHDT and CDR2 is YNNKEL in the germline V gene (reference sequence).

This clonotype has a count of ten or more. The chain's CDR3 is CASSYSSSGINQPQHF. DNA for the CDR3: TGTGCCAGCAGTTACTCGAGTAGCGGTATCAATCAGCCCCAGCATTTT. This chain joins TRBV6-2 or TRBV6-3 and TRBJ1-5; D is undetermined. Trimming left V 0 bases short and J 3 bases short, with 12 bases between. The CDR3 totals 16 residues. Germline lookup yields CDR1 MNHEY and CDR2 SVGEGT.

This clonotype was found many times. V gene TRBV28 combines with J gene TRBJ1-2; D is ambiguous. Germline loops: CDR1 MDHEN, CDR2 SYDVKM. Trimming cost V 7 bases and J 5 bases, with 11 bases left between them. This CDR3 spans 12 amino acids. CDR3 amino acids: CASKGVNYGYTF. The CDR3 DNA reads TGTGCCAGCAAGGGAGTAAATTATGGCTACACCTTC.

This clonotype was recorded at least ten times. This sequence joins TRBV20-1 and TRBJ2-7; D may correspond to TRBD1 or TRBD2 (5 bases each). This CDR3 has 16 residues. Germline CDR1 DFQATT, CDR2 SNEGSKA (reference sequence). V lost 0 bases and J lost 4, with 19 bases in between. The CDR3 DNA follows: TGCAGTGCTAGAGATCGGAGGAACAGGTACACATACGAGCAGTACTTC. Encoded protein: CSARDRRNRYTYEQYF.

This clonotype was counted only a few times. J is TRBJ2-6 and V is TRBV7-9; D is uncertain. Trimming cost V 4 bases and J 4 bases, with 8 bases left between them. Germline V gene lookup returns CDR1 SEHNR and CDR2 FQNEAQ (reference sequence). CDR3 length: 14 amino acids. This CDR3 reads CASSSGVGANVLTF. The CDR3 DNA is TGTGCCAGCAGCTCAGGAGTCGGGGCCAACGTCCTGACTTTC.

The rearrangement links TRBV6-9 to TRBJ2-3; the D is unclear. This CDR3 has 13 amino acids. Germline assignment: CDR1 MNHGY and CDR2 SVAAGI. Trimming stripped 4 bases from V and 7 bases from J, with 12 bases between. CDR3 DNA sequence: TGTGCCAGCAGTTCGGAGCTCGCTTATACGCAGTATTTT. Translating gives CASSSELAYTQYF.

This clonotype was picked up many times. V usage is TRBV2 and J usage is TRBJ1-5, with a weak D call TRBD1 (6 bases). The CDR3 runs to 14 residues. The V end lost 7 bases, the J end lost 0 bases, and 10 bases lay between the germline ends. CDR1 SNHLY and CDR2 FYNNEI come from the germline V gene. CDR3 sequence reads: CASIGQNSNQPQHF. In DNA form, the CDR3 reads TGTGCCAGCATTGGACAGAATAGCAATCAGCCCCAGCATTTT.

This clonotype was detected many times. CDR3 coding DNA: TGTGCCAGCAGGTTGCCGGGACAGGGGGCAGATACGCAGTATTTT. Protein product: CASRLPGQGADTQYF. This chain uses TRBV7-9 with TRBJ2-3, with 11 bases fitting TRBD1. Germline values: CDR1 SEHNR, CDR2 FQNEAQ (reference sequence). The CDR3 covers 15 residues. V lost 6 bases and J lost 4; bases outside the gene matches: 6.

Remarks on this clonotype: Given a much more abundant clone one base away, this may be a read error. V usage is TRBV4-2 and J usage is TRBJ2-2, with D tentatively TRBD2 (5 bases). The CDR3 is made up of 15 amino acids. With 4 bases removed from V and 5 bases from J, the gap between germline ends came to 14 bases. The V gene's germline CDR1 is LGHNA and CDR2 YNFKEQ. CDR3 coding DNA: TGTGCCAGCAGCCTAGAGGGCAGTTGGACCGGGGAGCTGTTTTTT. It translates to CASSLEGSWTGELFF.